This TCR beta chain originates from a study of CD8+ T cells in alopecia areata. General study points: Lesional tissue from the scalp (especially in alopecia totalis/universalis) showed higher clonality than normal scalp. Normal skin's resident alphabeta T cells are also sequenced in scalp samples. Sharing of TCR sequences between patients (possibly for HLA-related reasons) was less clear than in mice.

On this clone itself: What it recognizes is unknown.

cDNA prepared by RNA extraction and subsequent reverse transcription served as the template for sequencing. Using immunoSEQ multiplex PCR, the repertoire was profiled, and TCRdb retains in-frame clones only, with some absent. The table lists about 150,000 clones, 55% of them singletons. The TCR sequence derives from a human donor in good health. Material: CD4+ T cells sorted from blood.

The CDR3 sequence is CASSGSYEQYF. As DNA, the CDR3 is TGCGCCAGCAGTGGGTCCTACGAGCAGTACTTC. The J gene is TRBJ2-7, the V gene TRBV10-2; D gene unclear. Germline-derived CDR1 and CDR2 are WSHSY and SAAADI. Trimming took off 4 bases at V and 1 base at J, with 2 bases between the two ends. The CDR3 covers 11 residues.